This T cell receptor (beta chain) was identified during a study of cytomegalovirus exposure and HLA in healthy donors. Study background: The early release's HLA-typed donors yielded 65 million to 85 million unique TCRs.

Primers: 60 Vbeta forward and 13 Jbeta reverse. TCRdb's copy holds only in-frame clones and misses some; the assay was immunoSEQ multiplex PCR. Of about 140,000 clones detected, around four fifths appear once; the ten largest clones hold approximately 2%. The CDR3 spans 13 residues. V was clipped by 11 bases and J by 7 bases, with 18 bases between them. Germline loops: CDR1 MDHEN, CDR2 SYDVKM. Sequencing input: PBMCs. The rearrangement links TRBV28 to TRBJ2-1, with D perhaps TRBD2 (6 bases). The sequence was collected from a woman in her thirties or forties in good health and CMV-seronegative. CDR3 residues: CACRDSQTNEQFF. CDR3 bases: TGTGCCTGTAGGGACTCACAGACTAATGAGCAGTTCTTC.